This TCR beta chain was recovered during a study of technical replicates of blood from a handful of donors. Sequencing was performed with immunoSEQ multiplex PCR; in TCRdb, only in-frame clones are kept and a portion is missing. The sample comprises approximately 79,000 clones, approximately 91% of which are singletons, and 0.39% rests with the top ten. The germline V gene encodes CDR1 LNHDA and CDR2 SQIVND (reference sequence). The CDR3 length is 14 residues. Between the trimmed V and J ends, which lost 5 bases and 6 bases, there was a span of 14 bases. This sequence was found in a human donor in good health. Material for sequencing was T cells isolated from PBMCs. The rearrangement links TRBV19 to TRBJ1-5; a possible D gene is TRBD1 (6 bases). The CDR3 region is CASSDEQGFQPQHF. The CDR3 nucleotides read TGTGCCAGTAGTGACGAACAGGGTTTTCAGCCCCAGCATTTT.